The table lists the clone carrying this TCR beta chain with a few counts. CDR1 and CDR2 (germline): SGHRS, YFSETQ. V dropped 0 bases and J dropped 2 bases, with 15 bases sitting between them. There are 16 residues in the CDR3. The data originate from a study of T-cell reconstitution after alpha-beta-depleted transplantation in children. Construction of the TCRbeta library involved unique molecular identifiers. Via MiXCR, TCRdb re-called the PCR reads, giving one row per CDR3 protein. This table holds 150,000 to 200,000 distinct CDR3 sequences, 13% to 15% found once. The chain carries TRBV5-1 and TRBJ2-7, with a tentative D call TRBD2 (5 bases). The clonotype originates from a human donor who donated a stem cell graft to a child with acute lymphoblastic leukemia. This specimen consisted of PBMCs from the stem cell graft donor, obtained from the stem cell graft. The CDR3 DNA reads TGCGCCAGCAGCTTGGCTGCCGCGGGTGAGACCTACGAGCAGTACTTC. It specifies CASSLAAAGETYEQYF.